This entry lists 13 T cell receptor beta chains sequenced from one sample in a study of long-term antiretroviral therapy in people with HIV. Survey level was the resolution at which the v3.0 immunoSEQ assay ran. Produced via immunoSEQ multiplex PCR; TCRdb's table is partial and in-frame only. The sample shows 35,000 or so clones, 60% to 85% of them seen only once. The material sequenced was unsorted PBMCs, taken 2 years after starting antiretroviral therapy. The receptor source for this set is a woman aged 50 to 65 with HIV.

In DNA, the CDR3 is TGTGCCAGCAGTGGGACTAGCAGCCCAATCTACGAGCAGTACGTC. This sequence encodes CASSGTSSPIYEQYV. The chain is built from TRBV6-1 and TRBJ2-7, with 8 bases that match TRBD2. There are 15 residues in the CDR3. J lost 3 bases, V lost 4 bases, and 8 bases had no gene match. Germline assignment: CDR1 MNHNS and CDR2 SASEGT.

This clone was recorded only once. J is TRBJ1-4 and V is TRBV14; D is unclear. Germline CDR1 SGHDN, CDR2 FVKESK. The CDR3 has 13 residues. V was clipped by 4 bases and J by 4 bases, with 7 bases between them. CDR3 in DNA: TGTGCCAGCAGCCCAGGTCTTAATGAAAAACTGTTTTTT. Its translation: CASSPGLNEKLFF.

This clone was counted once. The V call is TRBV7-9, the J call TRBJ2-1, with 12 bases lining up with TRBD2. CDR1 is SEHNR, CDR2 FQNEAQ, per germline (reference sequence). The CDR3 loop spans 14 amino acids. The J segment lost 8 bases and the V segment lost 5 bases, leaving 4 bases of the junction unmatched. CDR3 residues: CASSPSGGAHEQFF. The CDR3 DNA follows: TGTGCCAGCAGCCCTAGCGGGGGGGCCCATGAGCAGTTCTTC.

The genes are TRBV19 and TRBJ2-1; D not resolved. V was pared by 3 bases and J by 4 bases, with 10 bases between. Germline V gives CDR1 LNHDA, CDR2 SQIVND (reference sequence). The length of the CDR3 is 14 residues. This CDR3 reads CASSIWLGYNEQFF. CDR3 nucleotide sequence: TGTGCCAGTAGTATCTGGCTAGGGTACAATGAGCAGTTCTTC. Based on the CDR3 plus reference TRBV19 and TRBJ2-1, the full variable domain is DGGITQSPKYLFRKEGQNVTLSCEQNLNHDAMYWYRQDPGQGLRLIYYSQIVNDFQKGDIAEGYSVSREKKESFPLTVTSAQKNPTAFYLCASSIWLGYNEQFFGPGTRLTVL.

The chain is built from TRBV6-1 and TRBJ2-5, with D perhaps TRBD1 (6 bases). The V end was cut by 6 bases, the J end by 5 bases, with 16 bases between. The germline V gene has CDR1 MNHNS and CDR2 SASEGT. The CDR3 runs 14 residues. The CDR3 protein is CASRGWQGMETQYF. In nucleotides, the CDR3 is TGTGCCAGCAGAGGGTGGCAGGGGATGGAGACCCAGTACTTC.

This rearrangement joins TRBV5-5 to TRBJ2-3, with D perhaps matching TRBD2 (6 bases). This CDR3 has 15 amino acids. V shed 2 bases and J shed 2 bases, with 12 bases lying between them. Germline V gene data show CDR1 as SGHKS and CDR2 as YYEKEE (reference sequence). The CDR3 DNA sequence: TGTGCCAGCAGCTTTGGCGGGGTACACACAGATACGCAGTATTTT. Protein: CASSFGGVHTDTQYF.

CDR3 nucleotide sequence: TGTGCCAGCAGTCTAGATACTGTCAAGCAGTACTTC. It is translated as CASSLDTVKQYF. This sequence joins TRBV11-2 and TRBJ2-7; D unresolved. V lost 6 bases and J 8 bases, leaving 14 bases between the germline ends. The CDR3 is 12 residues long. Germline V lookup: CDR1 SGHAT, CDR2 FQNNGV.

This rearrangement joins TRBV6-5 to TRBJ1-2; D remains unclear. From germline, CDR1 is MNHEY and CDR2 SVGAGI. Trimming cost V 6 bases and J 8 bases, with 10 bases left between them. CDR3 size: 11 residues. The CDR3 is CASRKGGGYTF. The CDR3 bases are TGTGCCAGCAGGAAGGGAGGGGGCTACACCTTC.

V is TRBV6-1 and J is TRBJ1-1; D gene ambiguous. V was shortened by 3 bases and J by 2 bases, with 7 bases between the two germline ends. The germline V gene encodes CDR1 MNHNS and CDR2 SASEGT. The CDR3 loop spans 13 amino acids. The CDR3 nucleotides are TGTGCCAGCAGTGACCGGGCAAACACTGAAGCTTTCTTT. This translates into CASSDRANTEAFF.

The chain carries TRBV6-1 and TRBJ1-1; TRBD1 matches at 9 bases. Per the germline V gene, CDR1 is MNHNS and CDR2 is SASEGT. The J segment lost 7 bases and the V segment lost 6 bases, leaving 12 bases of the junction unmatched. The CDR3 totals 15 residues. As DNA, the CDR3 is TGTGCCAGCAGAGAACCGGGACAGGGTTCGAGTGAAGCTTTCTTT. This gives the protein CASREPGQGSSEAFF.

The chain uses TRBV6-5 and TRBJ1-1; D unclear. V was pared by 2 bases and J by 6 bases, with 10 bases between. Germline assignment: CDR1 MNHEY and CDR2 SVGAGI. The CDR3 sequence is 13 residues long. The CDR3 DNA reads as TGTGCCAGCAGTTACGTCGGAGCCTCTGAAGCTTTCTTT. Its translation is CASSYVGASEAFF.

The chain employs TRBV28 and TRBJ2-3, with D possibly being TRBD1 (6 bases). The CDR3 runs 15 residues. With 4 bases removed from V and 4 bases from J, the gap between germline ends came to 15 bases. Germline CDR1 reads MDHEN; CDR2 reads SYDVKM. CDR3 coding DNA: TGTGCCAGCAGTTCGCGCAGGGGTGGGCCAGATACGCAGTATTTT. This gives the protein CASSSRRGGPDTQYF.

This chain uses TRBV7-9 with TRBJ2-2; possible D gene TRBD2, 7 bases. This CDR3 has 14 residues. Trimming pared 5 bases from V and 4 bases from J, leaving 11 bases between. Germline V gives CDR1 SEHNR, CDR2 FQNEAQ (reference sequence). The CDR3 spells CASSNAGATGELFF. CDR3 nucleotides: TGTGCCAGCAGCAACGCGGGGGCCACCGGGGAGCTGTTTTTT. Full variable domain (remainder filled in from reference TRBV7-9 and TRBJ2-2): DTGVSQNPRHKITKRGQNVTFRCDPISEHNRLYWYRQTLGQGPEFLTYFQNEAQLEKSRLLSDRFSAERPKGSFSTLEIQRTEQGDSAMYLCASSNAGATGELFFGEGSRLTVL.